This T cell receptor beta chain was recovered during a study of PD-L1 blockade in urothelial cancer. Study-wide context: Analyses were performed on blood at 3 weeks after treatment start (the second dose) and at 6 weeks.

Between the trimmed V and J ends, which lost 6 bases and 10 bases, there was a span of 25 bases. From germline, CDR1 is GTSNPN and CDR2 SVGIG (reference sequence). This CDR3 has 16 amino acids. For each patient, 1 to 8 samples were obtained, pretreatment and on-treatment. The data were produced by immunoSEQ multiplex PCR, yet TCRdb's version contains in-frame clones alone and is incomplete. The data contain around 120,000 clones, under 85% of them singletons. This material consisted of PBMCs, taken around atezolizumab (anti-PD-L1) treatment. The TCR comes from a man aged 50-60 years with urothelial cancer. The chain has TRBV30 and TRBJ1-6, with D possibly being TRBD1 (5 bases). The CDR3 DNA reads as TGTGCCTGCCAACCCCCCAGACAGATTCCCACCTCACCCCTCCACTTT. As protein: CACQPPRQIPTSPLHF. The whole variable domain, remainder taken from reference TRBV30 and TRBJ1-6, is SQTIHQWPATLVQPVGSPLSLECTVEGTSNPNLYWYRQAAGRGLQLLFYSVGIGQISSEVPQNLSASRPQDRQFILSSKKLLLSDSGFYLCACQPPRQIPTSPLHFGNGTRLTVT.